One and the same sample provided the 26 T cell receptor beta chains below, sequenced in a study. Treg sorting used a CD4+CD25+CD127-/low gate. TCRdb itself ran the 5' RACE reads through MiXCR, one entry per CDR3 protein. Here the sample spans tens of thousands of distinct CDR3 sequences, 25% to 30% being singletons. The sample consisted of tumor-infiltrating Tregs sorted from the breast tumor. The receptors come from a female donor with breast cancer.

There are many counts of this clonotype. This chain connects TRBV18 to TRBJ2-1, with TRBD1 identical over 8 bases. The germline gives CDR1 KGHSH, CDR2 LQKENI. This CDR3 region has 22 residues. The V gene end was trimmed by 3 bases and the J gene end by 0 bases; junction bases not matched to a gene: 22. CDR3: CASSPSEPDRGYPWSSYNEQFF. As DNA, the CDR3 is TGTGCCAGCTCACCCTCCGAACCCGACAGGGGATACCCTTGGAGCTCCTACAATGAGCAGTTCTTC.

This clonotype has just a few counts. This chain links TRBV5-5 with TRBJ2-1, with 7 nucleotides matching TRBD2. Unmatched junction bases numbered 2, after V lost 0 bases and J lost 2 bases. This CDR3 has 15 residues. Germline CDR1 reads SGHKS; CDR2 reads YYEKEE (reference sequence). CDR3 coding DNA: TGTGCCAGCAGCTTGGGACTAGCCCCCTACAATGAGCAGTTCTTC. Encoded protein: CASSLGLAPYNEQFF.

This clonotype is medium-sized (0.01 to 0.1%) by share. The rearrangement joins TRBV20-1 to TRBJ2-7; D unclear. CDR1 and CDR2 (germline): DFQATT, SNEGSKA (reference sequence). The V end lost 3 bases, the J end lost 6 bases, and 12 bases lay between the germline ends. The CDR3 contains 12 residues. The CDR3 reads CSASPNRGEQYF. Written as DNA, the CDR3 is TGCAGTGCTAGTCCGAACAGAGGCGAGCAGTACTTC.

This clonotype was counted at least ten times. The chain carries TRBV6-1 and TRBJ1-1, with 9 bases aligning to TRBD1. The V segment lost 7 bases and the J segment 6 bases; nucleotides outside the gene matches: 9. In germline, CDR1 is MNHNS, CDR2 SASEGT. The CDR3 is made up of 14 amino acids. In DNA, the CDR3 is TGTGCCAGCACCCGAGGGACAGGGTTCCCTGAAGCTTTCTTT. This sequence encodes CASTRGTGFPEAFF.

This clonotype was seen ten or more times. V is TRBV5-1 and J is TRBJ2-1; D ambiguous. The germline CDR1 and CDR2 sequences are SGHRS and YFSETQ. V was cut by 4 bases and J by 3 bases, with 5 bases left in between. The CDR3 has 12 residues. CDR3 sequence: CASSLFYNEQFF. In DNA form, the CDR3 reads TGCGCCAGCAGCCTATTCTACAATGAGCAGTTCTTC.

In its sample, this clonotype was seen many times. The CDR3 DNA reads as TGTGCCAGCAGAGTCGACAGGGGCGGCAATCAGCCCCAGCATTTT. Translation gives CASRVDRGGNQPQHF. The rearrangement links TRBV6-5 to TRBJ1-5, with 8 positions matching TRBD1. CDR1 is MNHEY, CDR2 SVGAGI, per germline. The CDR3 extends over 15 amino acids. V was clipped by 6 bases and J by 2 bases; unmatched bases: 6.

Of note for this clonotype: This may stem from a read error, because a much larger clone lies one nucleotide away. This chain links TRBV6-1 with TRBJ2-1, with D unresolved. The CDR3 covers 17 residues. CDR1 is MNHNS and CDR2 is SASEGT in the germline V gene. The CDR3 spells CASSEYHSPSSYNGQFF. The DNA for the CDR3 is TGTGCCAGCAGTGAATACCACTCCCCCAGCTCCTACAATGGGCAGTTCTTC.

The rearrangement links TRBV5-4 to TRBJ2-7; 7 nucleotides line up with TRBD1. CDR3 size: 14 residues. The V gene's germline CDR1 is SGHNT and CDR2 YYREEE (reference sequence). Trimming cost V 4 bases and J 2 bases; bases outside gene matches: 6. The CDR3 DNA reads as TGTGCCAGCAGCCCCGGGACAGCCCCCTACGAGCAGTACTTC. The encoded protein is CASSPGTAPYEQYF. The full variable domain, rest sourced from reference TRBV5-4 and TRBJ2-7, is ETGVTQSPTHLIKTRGQQVTLRCSSQSGHNTVSWYQQALGQGPQFIFQYYREEENGRGNFPPRFSGLQFPNYSSELNVNALELDDSALYLCASSPGTAPYEQYFGPGTRLTVT.

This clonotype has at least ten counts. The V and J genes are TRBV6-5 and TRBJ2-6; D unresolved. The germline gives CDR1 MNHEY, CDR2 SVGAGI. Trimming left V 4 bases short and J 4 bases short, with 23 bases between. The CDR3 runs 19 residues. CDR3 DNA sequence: TGTGCCAGCAGTTTAAGGGCCCTAGGCAGACTTTCAGGGGCCAACGTCCTGACTTTC. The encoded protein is CASSLRALGRLSGANVLTF.

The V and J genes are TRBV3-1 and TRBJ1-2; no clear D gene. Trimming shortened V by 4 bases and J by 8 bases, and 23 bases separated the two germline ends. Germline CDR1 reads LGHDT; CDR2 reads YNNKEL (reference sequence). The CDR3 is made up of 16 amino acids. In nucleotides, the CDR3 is TGTGCCAGCAGCCCCCGGACTAGCGGCGACAATGAAGGCTACACCTTC. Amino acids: CASSPRTSGDNEGYTF.

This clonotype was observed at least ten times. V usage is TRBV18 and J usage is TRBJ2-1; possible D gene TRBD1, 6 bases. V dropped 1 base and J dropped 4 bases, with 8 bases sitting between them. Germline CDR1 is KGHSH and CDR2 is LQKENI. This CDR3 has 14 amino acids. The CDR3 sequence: CASSPQRGYNEQFF. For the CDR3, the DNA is TGTGCCAGCTCACCACAGAGGGGGTACAATGAGCAGTTCTTC.

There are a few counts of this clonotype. The CDR3 here is CASSEYILGTGDQPQHF. The CDR3 DNA follows: TGTGCCAGCAGTGAATATATTCTCGGGACAGGAGATCAGCCCCAGCATTTT. This rearrangement joins TRBV25-1 to TRBJ1-5; 8 nucleotides align to TRBD1. The V segment lost 0 bases and the J segment 5 bases; nucleotides outside the gene matches: 9. The V gene's germline CDR1 is MGHDK and CDR2 SYGVNS. This CDR3 region has 17 residues.

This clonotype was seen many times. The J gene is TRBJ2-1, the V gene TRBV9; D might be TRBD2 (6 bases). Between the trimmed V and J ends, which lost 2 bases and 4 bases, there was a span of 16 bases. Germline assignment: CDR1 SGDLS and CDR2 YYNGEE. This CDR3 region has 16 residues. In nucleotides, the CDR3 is TGTGCCAGCAGCGTTGCCGGGACTGGAGGGTACAATGAGCAGTTCTTC. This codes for CASSVAGTGGYNEQFF.

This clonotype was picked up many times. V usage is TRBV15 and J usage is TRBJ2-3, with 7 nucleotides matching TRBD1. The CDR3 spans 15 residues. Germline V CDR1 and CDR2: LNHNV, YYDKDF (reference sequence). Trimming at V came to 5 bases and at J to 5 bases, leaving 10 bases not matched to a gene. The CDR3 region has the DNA TGTGCCACCAGCGTACAAGACAGGGCTAAAGATACGCAGTATTTT. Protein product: CATSVQDRAKDTQYF.

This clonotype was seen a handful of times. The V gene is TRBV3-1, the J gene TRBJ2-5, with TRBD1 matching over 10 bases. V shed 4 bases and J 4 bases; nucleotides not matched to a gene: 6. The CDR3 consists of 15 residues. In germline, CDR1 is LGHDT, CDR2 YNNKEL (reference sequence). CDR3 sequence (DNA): TGTGCCAGCAGCCGACAGGGGGCTCTGAGAGAGACCCAGTACTTC. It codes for CASSRQGALRETQYF.

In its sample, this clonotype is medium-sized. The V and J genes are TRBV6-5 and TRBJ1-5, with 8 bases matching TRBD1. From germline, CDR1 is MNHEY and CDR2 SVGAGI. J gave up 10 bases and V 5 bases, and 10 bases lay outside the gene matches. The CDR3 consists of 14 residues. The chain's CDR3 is CASSGQGHSTPQHF. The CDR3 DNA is TGTGCCAGCAGTGGACAGGGACACTCGACCCCCCAGCATTTT.

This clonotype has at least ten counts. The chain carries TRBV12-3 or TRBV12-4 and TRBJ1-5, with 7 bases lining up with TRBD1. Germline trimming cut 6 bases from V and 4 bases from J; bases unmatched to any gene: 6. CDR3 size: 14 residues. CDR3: CASSPQGMNQPQHF. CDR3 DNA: TGTGCCAGCAGCCCACAGGGGATGAATCAGCCCCAGCATTTT.

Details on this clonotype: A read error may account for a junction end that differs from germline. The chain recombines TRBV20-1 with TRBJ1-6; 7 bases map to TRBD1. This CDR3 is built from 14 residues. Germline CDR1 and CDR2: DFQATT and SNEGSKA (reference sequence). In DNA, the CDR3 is TGCAGTGCTTCAGGGGGATCGTATAATACACCCCTCCACTTT. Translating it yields CSASGGSYNTPLHF.

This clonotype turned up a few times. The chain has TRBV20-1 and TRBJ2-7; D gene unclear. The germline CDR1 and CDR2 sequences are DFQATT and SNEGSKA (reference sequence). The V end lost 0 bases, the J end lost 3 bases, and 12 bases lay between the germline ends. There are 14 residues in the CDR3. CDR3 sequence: CSARELGQLYEQYF. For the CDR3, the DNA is TGCAGTGCTAGAGAACTCGGCCAACTCTACGAGCAGTACTTC.

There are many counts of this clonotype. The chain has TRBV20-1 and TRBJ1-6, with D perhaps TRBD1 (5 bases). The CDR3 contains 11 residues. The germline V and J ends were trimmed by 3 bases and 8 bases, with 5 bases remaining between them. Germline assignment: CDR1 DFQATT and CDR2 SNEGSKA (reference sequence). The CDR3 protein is CSARGDSPLHF. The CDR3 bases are TGCAGTGCTAGGGGGGATTCACCCCTCCACTTT.

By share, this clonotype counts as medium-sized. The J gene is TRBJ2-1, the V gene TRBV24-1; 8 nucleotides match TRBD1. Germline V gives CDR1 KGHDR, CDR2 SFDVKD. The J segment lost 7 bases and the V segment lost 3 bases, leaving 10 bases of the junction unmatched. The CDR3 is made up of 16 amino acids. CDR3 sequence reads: CATSDTGGTTRNEQFF. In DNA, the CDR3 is TGTGCCACCAGTGATACAGGGGGAACTACTAGGAATGAGCAGTTCTTC.

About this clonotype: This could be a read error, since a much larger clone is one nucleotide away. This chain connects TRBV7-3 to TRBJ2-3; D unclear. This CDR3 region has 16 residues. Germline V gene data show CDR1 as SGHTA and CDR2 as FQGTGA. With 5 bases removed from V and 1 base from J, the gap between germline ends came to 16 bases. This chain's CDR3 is CASSPGPGRRTDTQYF. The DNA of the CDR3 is TGTGCCAGCAGCCCCGGACCTGGACGGCGCACAGATACGCAGTATTTT.

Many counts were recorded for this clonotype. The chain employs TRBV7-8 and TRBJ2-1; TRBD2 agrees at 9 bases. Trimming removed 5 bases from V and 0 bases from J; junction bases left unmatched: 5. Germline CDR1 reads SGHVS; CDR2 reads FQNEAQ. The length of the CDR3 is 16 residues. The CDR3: CASSRQRGASYNEQFF. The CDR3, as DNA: TGTGCCAGCAGCCGGCAGCGGGGGGCCTCCTACAATGAGCAGTTCTTC.

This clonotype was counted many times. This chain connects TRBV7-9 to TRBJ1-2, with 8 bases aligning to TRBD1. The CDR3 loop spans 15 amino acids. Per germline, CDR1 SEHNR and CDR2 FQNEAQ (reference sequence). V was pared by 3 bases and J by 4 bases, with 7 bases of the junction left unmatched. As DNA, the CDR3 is TGTGCCAGCAGCTTTAACGACAGGGGAGGCTATGGCTACACCTTC. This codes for CASSFNDRGGYGYTF.

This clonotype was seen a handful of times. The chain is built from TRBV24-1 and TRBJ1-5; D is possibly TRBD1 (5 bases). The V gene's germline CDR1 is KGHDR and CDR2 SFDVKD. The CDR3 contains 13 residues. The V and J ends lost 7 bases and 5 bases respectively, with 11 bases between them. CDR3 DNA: TGTGCCACCAGCCGGGGGAGGTATCAGCCCCAGCATTTT. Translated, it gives CATSRGRYQPQHF.

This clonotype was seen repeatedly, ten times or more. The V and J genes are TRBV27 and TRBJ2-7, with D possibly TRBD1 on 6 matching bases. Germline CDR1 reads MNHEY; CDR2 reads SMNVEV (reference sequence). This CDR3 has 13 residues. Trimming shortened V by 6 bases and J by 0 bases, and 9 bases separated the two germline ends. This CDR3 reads CASSGQSSYEQYF. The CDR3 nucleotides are TGTGCCAGCAGCGGACAGTCCTCCTACGAGCAGTACTTC.